The 18 T cell receptor beta chains reported below all come from one sample, sequenced in a study of cytomegalovirus exposure and HLA in healthy donors. PCR involved 60 Vbeta and 13 Jbeta primers. TCRdb's table, derived via immunoSEQ multiplex PCR, lists solely in-frame clones and lacks some. This sample has about 140,000 clones, with about 9.1% found just once. The sequenced sample consisted of PBMCs. These receptors were taken from a woman aged 40 to 49 in good health and CMV-seropositive.

The chain employs TRBV27 and TRBJ1-3, with D unclear. This CDR3 has 17 residues. The V end was cut by 5 bases, the J end by 0 bases, with 17 bases between. Germline V CDR1 and CDR2: MNHEY, SMNVEV (reference sequence). For the CDR3, the DNA is TGTGCCAGCAGTCCCTCTCGACACCAGAGCTCTGGAAACACCATATATTTT. It translates to CASSPSRHQSSGNTIYF.

The V call is TRBV6-1, the J call TRBJ1-2, with 7 positions matching TRBD1. CDR3 length: 14 amino acids. Trimming cost V 6 bases and J 8 bases; bases outside gene matches: 12. Germline V gene data show CDR1 as MNHNS and CDR2 as SASEGT. The CDR3 DNA is TGTGCCAGCAGCCTAACCACAGGGGCGGAGGGCTACACCTTC. Translation gives CASSLTTGAEGYTF.

The V and J genes are TRBV2 and TRBJ2-1; the match to TRBD2 covers 7 bases. Germline V gives CDR1 SNHLY, CDR2 FYNNEI. V was clipped by 8 bases and J by 5 bases; unmatched bases: 12. CDR3 size: 15 residues. The CDR3 sequence: CASLGEAGRNNEQFF. The CDR3 coding sequence is TGTGCCAGCTTGGGGGAGGCCGGGAGGAACAATGAGCAGTTCTTC.

This clone was counted between two and nine times. The chain couples TRBV5-4 to TRBJ1-1; the match to TRBD1 covers 10 bases. Germline V gene data show CDR1 as SGHNT and CDR2 as YYREEE (reference sequence). This CDR3 region has 15 residues. Germline trimming cut 5 bases from V and 3 bases from J; bases unmatched to any gene: 7. This chain's CDR3 is CASSLPGQGHTEAFF. DNA of the CDR3: TGTGCCAGCAGTTTGCCGGGACAGGGGCACACTGAAGCTTTCTTT.

This clone was seen a handful of times. This sequence joins TRBV6-6 and TRBJ1-1; 8 nucleotides match TRBD1. The CDR3 is 15 residues long. Germline V gene lookup returns CDR1 MNHNY and CDR2 SVGAGI (reference sequence). The J segment lost 4 bases and the V segment lost 7 bases, leaving 11 bases of the junction unmatched. The DNA for the CDR3 is TGTGCCAGCACTTCTCCCGGACAGGGTAGCACTGAAGCTTTCTTT. Translation: CASTSPGQGSTEAFF.

The rearrangement uses TRBV5-1 and TRBJ2-1; 8 positions match TRBD2. V lost 0 bases to trimming and J lost 7 bases; unmatched junction nucleotides: 18. CDR3 length: 19 amino acids. Germline CDR1 and CDR2: SGHRS and YFSETQ. This chain's CDR3 is CASSLEGSTGGDLGNEQFF. The CDR3 bases are TGCGCCAGCAGCTTGGAAGGTTCCACCGGGGGGGATCTTGGTAATGAGCAGTTCTTC.

The rearrangement joins TRBV25-1 to TRBJ1-1, with TRBD1 as a possible D gene (5 bases). This CDR3 contains 13 residues. Between the trimmed V and J ends, which lost 8 bases and 10 bases, there was a span of 20 bases. Germline V gene lookup returns CDR1 MGHDK and CDR2 SYGVNS. The CDR3 DNA follows: TGTGCCAGCGGGGGGGACTCTTCCCGTACAGCTTTCTTT. This encodes CASGGDSSRTAFF.

This clone was seen only a few times. The chain uses TRBV7-2 and TRBJ1-1; D is unclear. CDR3 length: 13 residues. CDR1 is SGHTA and CDR2 is FQGNSA in the germline V gene. With 1 base removed from V and 5 bases from J, the gap between germline ends came to 8 bases. Here the CDR3 reads CASSLDRSTEAFF. In nucleotides, the CDR3 is TGTGCCAGCAGCTTAGACAGATCGACTGAAGCTTTCTTT.

This clone was seen more than once but under ten times. CDR3 DNA: TGTGCCAGCAGCACGGTGAACACCGGGGAGCTGTTTTTT. As protein: CASSTVNTGELFF. This chain uses TRBV6-5 with TRBJ2-2; D remains ambiguous. Germline lookup yields CDR1 MNHEY and CDR2 SVGAGI. Trimming removed 6 bases from V and 1 base from J, with 6 bases in between. The CDR3 has 13 amino acids.

This chain uses TRBV11-1 with TRBJ1-6; the match to TRBD1 covers 12 bases. J lost 10 bases, V lost 2 bases, and 9 bases had no gene match. The CDR3 runs 17 residues. The V gene's germline CDR1 is SGHAT and CDR2 FQDESV (reference sequence). The CDR3 nucleotides are TGTGCCAGCAGCTTACCAAGGGGACAGGGGGCAGGATCACCCCTCCACTTT. It specifies CASSLPRGQGAGSPLHF.

The table lists this clone with a few counts. The rearrangement joins TRBV6-1 to TRBJ2-7, with 9 bases lining up with TRBD1. CDR3 length: 15 residues. CDR1 MNHNS and CDR2 SASEGT come from the germline V gene. The trim removed 6 bases at V and 3 bases at J, leaving 9 bases unmatched. The CDR3 region is CASRAPGQGGYEQYF. DNA of the CDR3: TGTGCCAGCAGGGCGCCGGGACAGGGCGGCTACGAGCAGTACTTC.

V and J are TRBV4-1 and TRBJ2-7; 9 bases fit TRBD1. J gave up 2 bases and V 0 bases, and 8 bases lay outside the gene matches. Per germline, CDR1 MGHRA and CDR2 YSYEKL. CDR3 size: 17 residues. CDR3 sequence: CASSQDLRTGEAYEQYF. The CDR3 region has the DNA TGCGCCAGCAGCCAAGATCTTCGGACAGGGGAGGCCTACGAGCAGTACTTC.

About this clone itself: The sample has other DNA sequences that encode this CDR3 too. The genes are TRBV6-5 and TRBJ2-3; 7 nucleotides match TRBD2. The CDR3 has 14 residues. V gave up 2 bases and J gave up 4 bases; unmatched junction bases: 3. Germline-derived CDR1 and CDR2 are MNHEY and SVGAGI. The CDR3 is CASSYRTRSDTQYF. The CDR3 bases are TGTGCCAGCAGTTACAGGACTAGGTCAGATACGCAGTATTTT.

This clone occurred a few times. The chain recombines TRBV7-2 with TRBJ2-5; TRBD1 agrees at 7 bases. Germline loops: CDR1 SGHTA, CDR2 FQGNSA. V lost 0 bases and J lost 8; bases outside the gene matches: 9. This CDR3 contains 15 residues. This chain's CDR3 is CASSLARTGEVTQYF. The DNA for the CDR3 is TGTGCCAGCAGCTTAGCCAGGACAGGCGAGGTTACCCAGTACTTC.

The rearrangement uses TRBV2 and TRBJ1-4; the match to TRBD1 covers 10 bases. CDR3 length equals 14 residues. Germline V gene lookup returns CDR1 SNHLY and CDR2 FYNNEI. The V gene end was trimmed by 6 bases and the J gene end by 8 bases; junction bases not matched to a gene: 6. The CDR3 sequence is CASRGQGRKEKLFF. The DNA for the CDR3 is TGTGCCAGCAGGGGACAGGGGCGTAAGGAAAAACTGTTTTTT.

The chain links TRBV9 to TRBJ2-1; 14 bases are a match to TRBD2. The CDR3 consists of 17 residues. V trimming: 5 bases; J trimming: 5 bases; junction bases outside the gene matches: 9. CDR1 SGDLS and CDR2 YYNGEE come from the germline V gene. The CDR3 DNA sequence: TGTGCCAGCAGTCGCACTATGACTAGCGGGGGGGACAATGAGCAGTTCTTC. This codes for CASSRTMTSGGDNEQFF.

This clone occurred a few times. The rearrangement uses TRBV27 and TRBJ1-2, with 9 positions matching TRBD1. Germline CDR1 is MNHEY and CDR2 is SMNVEV (reference sequence). The CDR3 totals 13 residues. V shed 2 bases and J 8 bases; nucleotides not matched to a gene: 3. CDR3 DNA: TGTGCCAGCAGTTTACGGACAGGGGCCGGCTACACCTTC. Encoded protein: CASSLRTGAGYTF.

This chain connects TRBV9 to TRBJ1-1; possible D gene TRBD1, 5 bases. Looked up from germline, CDR1 is SGDLS and CDR2 is YYNGEE. This CDR3 has 14 amino acids. V was cut by 0 bases and J by 4 bases, with 10 bases left in between. CDR3 residues: CASSVGGGGTEAFF. For the CDR3, the DNA is TGTGCCAGCAGCGTAGGTGGGGGAGGCACTGAAGCTTTCTTT.